One sample yielded the 30 T cell receptor beta chains listed below, sequenced in a study of cytomegalovirus exposure and HLA in healthy donors. PCR employed 60 Vbeta and 13 Jbeta primers. Clones were read by immunoSEQ multiplex PCR, and TCRdb kept only the in-frame ones, dropping some. Of 95,000 to 110,000 clones in the sample, 65% to 85% were seen once. Material for sequencing was PBMCs. The receptor set was obtained from a man aged 25-45 years in good health and CMV-seronegative.

The genes are TRBV30 and TRBJ2-5; a possible D gene is TRBD2 (7 bases). V lost 3 bases and J 5 bases, leaving 13 bases between the germline ends. Germline CDR1 and CDR2: GTSNPN and SVGIG (reference sequence). The CDR3 covers 13 residues. The CDR3 region is CAWSVGGRETQYF. DNA for the CDR3: TGTGCCTGGAGCGTCGGGGGGCGCGAGACCCAGTACTTC.

The chain recombines TRBV5-5 with TRBJ2-3, with 9 positions matching TRBD1. V shed 4 bases, J shed 2 bases, and the junction held 8 bases outside the gene matches. This CDR3 contains 16 residues. Germline CDR1 is SGHKS and CDR2 is YYEKEE (reference sequence). CDR3 amino acids: CASSPLDRGITDTQYF. The CDR3 bases are TGTGCCAGCAGCCCCTTGGACAGGGGAATCACAGATACGCAGTATTTT.

The J gene is TRBJ1-2, the V gene TRBV2; 9 bases line up with TRBD1. The junction had 15 bases not matched to a gene; V was cut back by 6 bases and J by 4 bases. Germline CDR1 and CDR2: SNHLY and FYNNEI. This CDR3 is 17 amino acids long. CDR3 sequence: CASSRQGVTSFGYGYTF. CDR3 in DNA: TGTGCCAGCAGCCGACAGGGGGTAACCTCATTTGGCTATGGCTACACCTTC.

V and J are TRBV29-1 and TRBJ2-1, with TRBD2 identical over 8 bases. CDR1 is SQVTM, CDR2 ANQGSEA, per germline. Germline trimming cut 3 bases from V and 0 bases from J; bases unmatched to any gene: 1. The CDR3 runs to 14 residues. In nucleotides, the CDR3 is TGCAGCGTTGACAGCGGGGGCTCCTACAATGAGCAGTTCTTC. Translation gives CSVDSGGSYNEQFF.

The chain uses TRBV4-1 and TRBJ1-6, with D perhaps TRBD1 (5 bases). The V gene lost 9 bases and the J gene lost 8 bases, with 17 bases spanning the gap. The CDR3 is 14 amino acids. The germline gives CDR1 MGHRA, CDR2 YSYEKL. CDR3 region: CASEARGSDSPLHF. For the CDR3, the DNA is TGCGCCAGTGAAGCCCGGGGGAGTGATTCACCCCTCCACTTT.

The CDR3 reads CASSLTPGDYEQYF. The CDR3 DNA is TGTGCCAGCAGTTTAACGCCCGGGGACTACGAGCAGTACTTC. The V and J genes are TRBV28 and TRBJ2-7; D perhaps matches TRBD2 (5 bases). CDR1 MDHEN and CDR2 SYDVKM come from the germline V gene. The ends were cut back, 2 bases at V and 3 bases at J, with 11 bases in the middle. The CDR3 contains 14 residues. Based on the CDR3 plus reference TRBV28 and TRBJ2-7, the full variable domain is DVKVTQSSRYLVKRTGEKVFLECVQDMDHENMFWYRQDPGLGLRLIYFSYDVKMKEKGDIPEGYSVSREKKERFSLILESASTNQTSMYLCASSLTPGDYEQYFGPGTRLTVT.

The V gene is TRBV4-2, the J gene TRBJ1-1; 7 bases line up with TRBD1. There are 18 residues in the CDR3. The junction had 10 bases not matched to a gene; V was cut back by 0 bases and J by 0 bases. Germline assignment: CDR1 LGHNA and CDR2 YNFKEQ. This CDR3 is CASSQDVGQVTMNTEAFF. CDR3 DNA: TGTGCCAGCAGCCAAGATGTCGGACAGGTTACCATGAACACTGAAGCTTTCTTT.

The V gene is TRBV27, the J gene TRBJ2-5; a weak D match, TRBD2 (5 bases). CDR3 length: 14 residues. The germline V gene encodes CDR1 MNHEY and CDR2 SMNVEV (reference sequence). The ends were cut back, 5 bases at V and 0 bases at J, with 10 bases in the middle. The CDR3 spells CASSPRLYQETQYF. The CDR3 region has the DNA TGTGCCAGCAGTCCAAGACTATACCAAGAGACCCAGTACTTC.

V usage is TRBV12-2 and J usage is TRBJ1-1. TRBV12-2 is assigned pseudogene status. The CDR3 runs to 14 residues. This chain's CDR3 is CASRLAIRGGWAFF. CDR3 coding DNA: TGTGCAAGTCGCTTAGCGATCCGGGGAGGGTGGGCTTTCTTT.

The rearrangement joins TRBV11-2 to TRBJ2-5; D possibly corresponds to TRBD2 (6 bases). The V and J ends lost 0 bases and 9 bases respectively, with 11 bases between them. There are 13 residues in the CDR3. Germline V gives CDR1 SGHAT, CDR2 FQNNGV. The CDR3 sequence is CASSLETSLAQYF. The CDR3 nucleotides are TGTGCCAGCAGCTTAGAGACTAGTTTGGCCCAGTACTTC.

The chain combines TRBV30 with TRBJ2-6; TRBD2 might be the D (7 bases). V lost 4 bases, J lost 8 bases, and 15 bases lay in between. This CDR3 has 14 amino acids. Germline CDR1 and CDR2: GTSNPN and SVGIG (reference sequence). The CDR3 loop is CAWTRGGPTNVLTF. The CDR3 DNA follows: TGTGCCTGGACGAGGGGGGGGCCGACCAACGTCCTGACTTTC.

The chain uses TRBV25-1 and TRBJ1-5, with 9 bases lining up with TRBD1. V was pared by 5 bases and J by 5 bases, with 1 base of the junction left unmatched. Looked up from germline, CDR1 is MGHDK and CDR2 is SYGVNS. This CDR3 spans 13 amino acids. CDR3: CASSWTGDQPQHF. The CDR3 DNA is TGTGCCAGCAGTTGGACAGGGGATCAGCCCCAGCATTTT.

The CDR3 region has the DNA TGTGCCAGCAGTCCCGGACAGGGGGATAGCAATGAGCAGTTCTTC. Protein: CASSPGQGDSNEQFF. The rearrangement joins TRBV28 to TRBJ2-1; 10 bases are shared with TRBD1. The CDR3 spans 15 residues. J gave up 6 bases and V 5 bases, and 7 bases lay outside the gene matches. Germline values: CDR1 MDHEN, CDR2 SYDVKM.

V and J are TRBV5-1 and TRBJ2-1, with a tentative D call TRBD2 (6 bases). Trimming took 1 base from V and 2 from J, leaving 13 bases between them. This CDR3 is 16 amino acids long. Germline V lookup: CDR1 SGHRS, CDR2 YFSETQ. DNA of the CDR3: TGCGCCAGCAGCTTGTTGGAGGGACCCCCCTACAATGAGCAGTTCTTC. Translated, it gives CASSLLEGPPYNEQFF. Complete variable domain (other parts from reference TRBV5-1 and TRBJ2-1): KAGVTQTPRYLIKTRGQQVTLSCSPISGHRSVSWYQQTPGQGLQFLFEYFSETQRNKGNFPGRFSGRQFSNSRSEMNVSTLELGDSALYLCASSLLEGPPYNEQFFGPGTRLTVL.

V usage is TRBV6-4 and J usage is TRBJ2-2; no reliable D call. There are 14 residues in the CDR3. Germline CDR1 MRHNA, CDR2 SNTAGT. The ends were cut back, 5 bases at V and 0 bases at J, with 7 bases in the middle. The CDR3 region is CASSRQPNTGELFF. CDR3 in DNA: TGTGCCAGCAGTCGACAACCGAACACCGGGGAGCTGTTTTTT.

The chain employs TRBV7-9 and TRBJ1-6; tentatively, D is TRBD1 (6 bases). The CDR3 is 15 residues long. From germline, CDR1 is SEHNR and CDR2 FQNEAQ (reference sequence). V dropped 2 bases and J dropped 5 bases, with 10 bases sitting between them. The CDR3: CASSLQGKNNSPLHF. CDR3 in DNA: TGTGCCAGCAGCTTACAGGGGAAGAATAATTCACCCCTCCACTTT.

This clone was recorded a few times. The chain joins TRBV28 to TRBJ2-5; TRBD1 matches 8 bases. Germline CDR1 and CDR2: MDHEN and SYDVKM. Trimming cost V 6 bases and J 4 bases; bases outside gene matches: 7. The length of the CDR3 is 14 residues. DNA of the CDR3: TGTGCCAGCAGCCCCAGACAGGGGCCAGAGACCCAGTACTTC. This encodes CASSPRQGPETQYF. The whole variable domain, filled in from reference TRBV28 and TRBJ2-5, reads DVKVTQSSRYLVKRTGEKVFLECVQDMDHENMFWYRQDPGLGLRLIYFSYDVKMKEKGDIPEGYSVSREKKERFSLILESASTNQTSMYLCASSPRQGPETQYFGPGTRLLVL.

The chain has TRBV11-2 and TRBJ2-5; D is perhaps TRBD2 (5 bases). Trimming took off 1 base at V and 1 base at J, with 10 bases between the two ends. This CDR3 contains 15 residues. Germline values: CDR1 SGHAT, CDR2 FQNNGV. In nucleotides, the CDR3 is TGTGCCAGCAGCTTAGGCGGGCGCCCCCAAGAGACCCAGTACTTC. Amino acid sequence: CASSLGGRPQETQYF.

This clone has a single count. The chain couples TRBV6-1 to TRBJ2-7; D possibly corresponds to TRBD2 (5 bases). The germline V gene encodes CDR1 MNHNS and CDR2 SASEGT. V lost 6 bases to trimming and J lost 6 bases, with 15 bases between them. The CDR3 extends over 13 amino acids. The CDR3 is CASRKSLGSEQYF. In DNA, the CDR3 is TGTGCCAGCAGAAAGTCTTTGGGGAGCGAGCAGTACTTC.

This clone was found a few times. This chain links TRBV5-4 with TRBJ2-1; TRBD1 aligns across 8 bases. CDR1 SGHNT and CDR2 YYREEE come from the germline V gene (reference sequence). Trimming took 4 bases from V and 4 from J; bases not matched to a gene: 10. The length of the CDR3 is 16 residues. The CDR3 here is CASSPQGQEPYNEQFF. The CDR3 DNA sequence: TGTGCCAGCAGCCCGCAGGGACAGGAGCCATACAATGAGCAGTTCTTC.

The chain has TRBV30 and TRBJ2-2, with D perhaps TRBD2 (5 bases). Deletions cut 2 bases from V and 5 bases from J, with 12 bases between. CDR3 size: 14 residues. Germline V gene data show CDR1 as GTSNPN and CDR2 as SVGIG (reference sequence). CDR3 sequence (DNA): TGTGCCTGGAGTCAAAGCGGAGTTACCGGGGAGCTGTTTTTT. It translates to CAWSQSGVTGELFF.

The V gene is TRBV5-4, the J gene TRBJ2-7; D may be TRBD1 (5 bases). Looked up from germline, CDR1 is SGHNT and CDR2 is YYREEE (reference sequence). The CDR3 is 13 amino acids. V was cut by 5 bases and J by 5 bases, with 14 bases left in between. This CDR3 reads CASRRQPRNEQYF. In nucleotides, the CDR3 is TGTGCCAGCAGGCGACAGCCCCGAAACGAGCAGTACTTC.

CDR3 sequence reads: CSVERGSGYGYTF. The CDR3 DNA sequence: TGCAGCGTTGAGAGGGGGTCGGGCTATGGCTACACCTTC. The chain joins TRBV29-1 to TRBJ1-2; D possibly corresponds to TRBD1 (6 bases). V was clipped by 3 bases and J by 4 bases, with 12 bases between them. CDR1 and CDR2 from the germline V gene are SQVTM and ANQGSEA. This CDR3 has 13 amino acids.

The V and J genes are TRBV5-4 and TRBJ1-2; 7 bases fit TRBD1. The CDR3 is made up of 15 amino acids. The germline V gene has CDR1 SGHNT and CDR2 YYREEE (reference sequence). J gave up 8 bases and V 6 bases, and 16 bases lay outside the gene matches. Here the CDR3 reads CASTTSGQGGRGYTF. The CDR3 coding sequence is TGTGCCAGCACCACCTCGGGGCAGGGGGGACGAGGCTACACCTTC.

J is TRBJ1-2 and V is TRBV2; TRBD1 aligns across 7 bases. CDR1 SNHLY and CDR2 FYNNEI come from the germline V gene. Trimming cost V 6 bases and J 2 bases; bases outside gene matches: 6. The CDR3 totals 14 residues. Here the CDR3 reads CASRRQGVNYGYTF. CDR3 sequence (DNA): TGTGCCAGCAGGCGACAGGGCGTCAACTATGGCTACACCTTC.

The genes are TRBV5-6 and TRBJ1-2; no clear D gene. Germline V gene data show CDR1 as SGHDT and CDR2 as YYEEEE. Trimming removed 0 bases from V and 4 bases from J, with 7 bases in between. The CDR3 sequence is 13 residues long. The DNA for the CDR3 is TGTGCCAGCAGCTTGGGAGGAGGCTATGGCTACACCTTC. As protein: CASSLGGGYGYTF.

The CDR3 sequence is CAWSARGNHEQYF. Here the CDR3 DNA reads TGTGCCTGGAGTGCCAGGGGGAACCACGAGCAGTACTTC. This chain joins TRBV30 and TRBJ2-7; 7 positions match TRBD1. Germline assignment: CDR1 GTSNPN and CDR2 SVGIG (reference sequence). The CDR3 length is 13 residues. The trim removed 1 base at V and 5 bases at J, leaving 5 bases unmatched.

The rearrangement joins TRBV2 to TRBJ1-4; 8 bases agree with TRBD1. Unmatched junction bases numbered 11, after V lost 6 bases and J lost 8 bases. Germline CDR1 is SNHLY and CDR2 is FYNNEI. The CDR3 is made up of 15 amino acids. CDR3 in DNA: TGTGCCAGCAGAGAGACAGGGGCTTTAAGGGAAAAACTGTTTTTT. Protein: CASRETGALREKLFF.

The chain uses TRBV20-1 and TRBJ2-1; D possibly corresponds to TRBD2 (5 bases). With 3 bases removed from V and 7 bases from J, the gap between germline ends came to 7 bases. This CDR3 is 11 amino acids long. Germline-derived CDR1 and CDR2 are DFQATT and SNEGSKA (reference sequence). The CDR3: CSASLANEQFF. In DNA form, the CDR3 reads TGCAGTGCTAGCTTAGCGAATGAGCAGTTCTTC.

This clone appeared a single time. The rearrangement links TRBV10-3 to TRBJ2-3, with TRBD2 matching 7 bases. V dropped 8 bases and J dropped 1; count of bases not matched to a gene: 6. The V gene's germline CDR1 is ENHRY and CDR2 SYGVKD. The CDR3 is 14 residues long. For the CDR3, the DNA is TGTGCCATCGGCGGGAGTCTTGGCACAGATACGCAGTATTTT. Encoded protein: CAIGGSLGTDTQYF.